One and the same sample provided the 3 T cell receptor beta chains below, sequenced in a study of blood T cell repertoires in COVID-19 (dated by TCRdb to between 2020 and 2021). The method behind the library was the immunoSEQ multiplex PCR assay. TCRdb carries this immuneACCESS record with in-frame sequences only. Its versions omit some clonotypes, under half of them owing to an unresolved V gene in the studies checked, with the rest unexplained. This sample lists 58,000 or so clones; around 85% were detected once. The top ten clones comprise roughly 8.8% of the sample. Source material: peripheral blood. The receptors were sampled from a woman between 70 and 85 years old with active COVID-19.

The rearrangement joins TRBV4-1 to TRBJ2-3, with a possible D match to TRBD2 (6 bases). This CDR3 spans 14 amino acids. Looked up from germline, CDR1 is MGHRA and CDR2 is YSYEKL. The V end lost 1 base, the J end lost 5 bases, and 10 bases lay between the germline ends. The CDR3 sequence: CASSQAGEVDTQYF. CDR3 coding DNA: TGCGCCAGCAGCCAAGCGGGAGAGGTAGATACGCAGTATTTT.

This chain connects TRBV19 to TRBJ1-5; D gene ambiguous. V was shortened by 2 bases and J by 2 bases, with 10 bases between the two germline ends. CDR3 length: 15 residues. Germline V CDR1 and CDR2: LNHDA, SQIVND (reference sequence). As DNA, the CDR3 is TGTGCCAGTAGTATATTCTCTGCGGGCAATCAGCCCCAGCATTTT. Its translation: CASSIFSAGNQPQHF.

Written as DNA, the CDR3 is TGTGCCAGCAGCCAAGGGTCTAGCGGGAACGACGAGCAGTACTTC. Amino acid sequence: CASSQGSSGNDEQYF. V usage is TRBV14 and J usage is TRBJ2-7; 9 bases agree with TRBD2. The V and J ends lost 1 base and 5 bases, in that order; junction bases with no gene match: 6. Germline values: CDR1 SGHDN, CDR2 FVKESK. This CDR3 comprises 15 residues.